Following are 21 T cell receptor beta chains from one sample sequenced in a study of yellow fever vaccine responses in identical twins. TCRdb reanalysed the RT-PCR reads using MiXCR and keeps one entry per CDR3 protein. The sample has 2,000 to 3,000 distinct CDR3 sequences, around 82% seen once. The source was T cells from blood (PBMCs), unsorted or a sorted subset (not recorded which), collected before or after yellow fever vaccination (not recorded which). The receptors shown here come from a woman in her late teens or twenties who received the yellow fever vaccine.

This chain uses TRBV12-3 or TRBV12-4 with TRBJ2-5; D gene unclear. The CDR3 has 10 residues. Trimming cost V 8 bases and J 7 bases, with 8 bases left between them. CDR3 residues: CASGPRTQYF. CDR3 nucleotide sequence: TGTGCCAGCGGGCCCCGGACCCAGTACTTC.

The rearrangement links TRBV28 to TRBJ2-1; 9 bases line up with TRBD2. The CDR3 extends over 14 amino acids. CDR1 and CDR2 (germline): MDHEN, SYDVKM. Losses at the gene ends were 5 bases for V and 3 bases for J; bases not matched to a gene: 2. CDR3 sequence (DNA): TGTGCCAGCAGTGGACTAGCGAACTACAATGAGCAGTTCTTC. Protein: CASSGLANYNEQFF.

This clonotype was observed a single time. The chain combines TRBV23-1 with TRBJ2-5; no firm D call. TRBV23-1 is filed as an ORF, its function uncertain. The CDR3 spans 14 residues. Trimming removed 2 bases from V and 2 bases from J, with 9 bases in between. The CDR3 bases are TGCGCCAGCAGTCAACTGGTACATCAAGAGACCCAGTACTTC. Residues: CASSQLVHQETQYF.

The chain is built from TRBV29-1 and TRBJ2-3; D uncertain. The CDR3 contains 14 residues. Trimming took off 6 bases at V and 5 bases at J, with 18 bases between the two ends. Germline CDR1 reads SQVTM; CDR2 reads ANQGSEA. CDR3 residues: CSVQPPASGDTQYF. In DNA form, the CDR3 reads TGCAGCGTCCAACCTCCTGCCTCAGGAGATACGCAGTATTTT.

This clonotype was seen a handful of times. The chain is built from TRBV2 and TRBJ2-3; D gene unclear. The CDR3 has 13 residues. Germline CDR1 is SNHLY and CDR2 is FYNNEI. Trimming stripped 6 bases from V and 2 bases from J, with 9 bases between. CDR3 in amino acids: CASRVSPTDTQYF. The CDR3 coding sequence is TGTGCCAGCAGGGTCAGCCCCACAGATACGCAGTATTTT.

The rearrangement uses TRBV20-1 and TRBJ2-1; 7 bases line up with TRBD2. J gave up 1 base and V 6 bases, and 9 bases lay outside the gene matches. The CDR3 sequence is 15 residues long. The germline V gene encodes CDR1 DFQATT and CDR2 SNEGSKA (reference sequence). CDR3 DNA sequence: TGCAGTGCGAATCTAGCGGACCGTTCCTACAATGAGCAGTTCTTC. Encoded protein: CSANLADRSYNEQFF.

V gene TRBV18 combines with J gene TRBJ2-7, with D hard to call. Germline CDR1 and CDR2: KGHSH and LQKENI. This CDR3 spans 12 amino acids. V was pared by 1 base and J by 3 bases, with 4 bases between. The CDR3 protein is CASSPQNYEQYF. In DNA form, the CDR3 reads TGTGCCAGCTCACCACAGAACTACGAGCAGTACTTC.

The chain is built from TRBV24-1 and TRBJ1-5, with D unclear. The germline CDR1 and CDR2 sequences are KGHDR and SFDVKD. V was shortened by 5 bases and J by 0 bases, with 7 bases between the two germline ends. This CDR3 region has 14 residues. The CDR3 nucleotides are TGTGCCACCAGTGGCACTGTTAGCAATCAGCCCCAGCATTTT. This codes for CATSGTVSNQPQHF.

Only a few counts were recorded for this clonotype. CDR3 region: CASSLNNSPLHF. CDR3 nucleotides: TGTGCCAGCAGCTTAAATAATTCACCCCTCCACTTT. The chain is built from TRBV7-9 and TRBJ1-6; D unclear. Germline V gene data show CDR1 as SEHNR and CDR2 as FQNEAQ (reference sequence). The CDR3 contains 12 residues. Trimming pared 2 bases from V and 5 bases from J, leaving 1 base between. The full variable domain, rest sourced from reference TRBV7-9 and TRBJ1-6, is DTGVSQNPRHKITKRGQNVTFRCDPISEHNRLYWYRQTLGQGPEFLTYFQNEAQLEKSRLLSDRFSAERPKGSFSTLEIQRTEQGDSAMYLCASSLNNSPLHFGNGTRLTVT.

CDR3 residues: CASSSGTGDHNEQFF. The CDR3 region has the DNA TGTGCCAGCAGCTCAGGGACAGGGGACCACAATGAGCAGTTCTTC. The rearrangement links TRBV7-6 to TRBJ2-1; TRBD1 aligns across 10 bases. There are 15 residues in the CDR3. V gave up 4 bases and J gave up 5 bases; unmatched junction bases: 5. Germline V CDR1 and CDR2: SGHVS, FNYEAQ.

This clonotype was detected a few times. The chain carries TRBV7-2 and TRBJ1-1, with D possibly matching TRBD1 (5 bases). Germline V gene lookup returns CDR1 SGHTA and CDR2 FQGNSA. This CDR3 spans 14 amino acids. V was clipped by 1 base and J by 6 bases, with 12 bases between them. The CDR3 is CASSLVSGDPEAFF. DNA of the CDR3: TGTGCCAGCAGCTTAGTCTCGGGGGATCCTGAAGCTTTCTTT.

The rearrangement joins TRBV5-1 to TRBJ1-1; the match to TRBD1 covers 7 bases. Per germline, CDR1 SGHRS and CDR2 YFSETQ. J gave up 1 base and V 3 bases, and 15 bases lay outside the gene matches. CDR3 length: 18 residues. CDR3 DNA sequence: TGCGCCAGCAGCTCGTCCATAGACAGGGAGGACCCGAACACTGAAGCTTTCTTT. Protein: CASSSSIDREDPNTEAFF.

The genes are TRBV4-3 and TRBJ2-2; D call uncertain. CDR1 is LGHNA, CDR2 YSLEER, per germline. This CDR3 has 17 residues. The V end was cut by 0 bases, the J end by 5 bases, with 16 bases between. The CDR3 protein is CASSQDRSHFGTGELFF. DNA of the CDR3: TGCGCCAGCAGCCAAGATAGGTCGCATTTCGGGACCGGGGAGCTGTTTTTT.

This rearrangement joins TRBV3-1 to TRBJ2-1; 7 bases line up with TRBD1. The CDR3 runs to 17 residues. J lost 3 bases, V lost 1 base, and 9 bases had no gene match. In germline, CDR1 is LGHDT, CDR2 YNNKEL (reference sequence). The CDR3 protein is CASSQARGQVRYNEQFF. CDR3 sequence (DNA): TGTGCCAGCAGCCAAGCGAGGGGGCAAGTTCGCTACAATGAGCAGTTCTTC.

The V call is TRBV29-1, the J call TRBJ2-7; possibly TRBD2 for D (5 bases). V was pared by 1 base and J by 1 base, with 14 bases between. Looked up from germline, CDR1 is SQVTM and CDR2 is ANQGSEA. The length of the CDR3 is 15 residues. CDR3 DNA: TGCAGCGTTGAAGTGGCAGCGGCTCTATCCTACGAGCAGTACTTC. As protein: CSVEVAAALSYEQYF.

The chain employs TRBV18 and TRBJ1-3; D is ambiguous. The V gene's germline CDR1 is KGHSH and CDR2 LQKENI. Trimming took 2 bases from V and 2 from J, leaving 10 bases between them. This CDR3 is built from 15 residues. The CDR3 DNA reads as TGTGCCAGCTCACCAGTCGACGGGCCTGGAAACACCATATATTTT. Amino acid sequence: CASSPVDGPGNTIYF. Based on the CDR3 plus reference TRBV18 and TRBJ1-3, the full variable domain is NAGVMQNPRHLVRRRGQEARLRCSPMKGHSHVYWYRQLPEEGLKFMVYLQKENIIDESGMPKERFSAEFPKEGPSILRIQQVVRGDSAAYFCASSPVDGPGNTIYFGEGSWLTVV.

This clonotype was seen more than once but under ten times. The rearrangement uses TRBV6-1 and TRBJ1-1, with a possible D match to TRBD1 (5 bases). Trimming shortened V by 5 bases and J by 7 bases, and 20 bases separated the two germline ends. The CDR3 is 15 residues long. From germline, CDR1 is MNHNS and CDR2 SASEGT. This CDR3 reads CASSPETGPQGEAFF. CDR3 in DNA: TGTGCCAGCAGTCCGGAAACCGGGCCTCAGGGTGAAGCTTTCTTT.

The genes are TRBV7-9 and TRBJ2-7; 8 nucleotides line up with TRBD1. After removal of 4 bases from V and 4 bases from J, the junction contained 0 bases not matched to a gene. This CDR3 comprises 12 residues. CDR1 is SEHNR and CDR2 is FQNEAQ in the germline V gene (reference sequence). Here the CDR3 reads CASSWTGYEQYF. CDR3 DNA sequence: TGTGCCAGCAGCTGGACAGGGTACGAGCAGTACTTC.

The CDR3 here is CASSLPGSYEQYF. CDR3 nucleotides: TGTGCCAGCAGCTTACCAGGGTCCTACGAGCAGTACTTC. The rearrangement uses TRBV7-9 and TRBJ2-7; D is perhaps TRBD1 (5 bases). CDR1 is SEHNR, CDR2 FQNEAQ, per germline (reference sequence). The CDR3 covers 13 residues. V lost 2 bases and J lost 1, with 6 bases in between.

V gene TRBV9 combines with J gene TRBJ2-3, with TRBD2 as a possible D gene (6 bases). V was cut by 1 base and J by 0 bases, with 12 bases left in between. Looked up from germline, CDR1 is SGDLS and CDR2 is YYNGEE. The CDR3 has 16 residues. Here the CDR3 reads CASSVSGGASTDTQYF. The CDR3 DNA reads as TGTGCCAGCAGCGTATCCGGCGGGGCTAGCACAGATACGCAGTATTTT. Full variable domain (remainder filled in from reference TRBV9 and TRBJ2-3): DSGVTQTPKHLITATGQRVTLRCSPRSGDLSVYWYQQSLDQGLQFLIQYYNGEERAKGNILERFSAQQFPDLHSELNLSSLELGDSALYFCASSVSGGASTDTQYFGPGTRLTVL.

The V gene is TRBV7-3, the J gene TRBJ2-3; no reliable D call. The V end was cut by 5 bases, the J end by 0 bases, with 12 bases between. The length of the CDR3 is 15 residues. Germline loops: CDR1 SGHTA, CDR2 FQGTGA. The CDR3: CASSLFGTSTDTQYF. CDR3 bases: TGTGCCAGCAGCCTATTCGGTACTAGCACAGATACGCAGTATTTT.